The T cell receptor beta chain under discussion was sequenced for a study of shared clonotypes between healthy human individuals. Deletions cut 8 bases from V and 2 bases from J, with 7 bases between. Germline loops: CDR1 MNHEY, CDR2 SMNVEV (reference sequence). CDR3 size: 12 residues. Naivety among CD8 cells was defined by CD45RO negativity and positive CCR7 selection, thereby excluding terminally differentiated effector memory CD45RA+ cells. Caucasian adults living in Nashville, Tennessee, provided all samples. This clone was recorded once. This same CDR3 is encoded by further DNA sequences in the sample. Sequencing was performed with immunoSEQ multiplex PCR; in TCRdb, only in-frame clones are kept and a portion is missing. The sample consists of roughly 810,000 clones, about 96% of them appearing once.

The receptor was isolated from a man aged 25 to 40 in good health. Sequencing was carried out using naive CD8+ T cells sorted from blood. The genes are TRBV27 and TRBJ2-1; D remains unclear. The CDR3 spells CASRAAYNEQFF. The CDR3 DNA is TGTGCCAGCCGCGCCGCCTACAATGAGCAGTTCTTC.